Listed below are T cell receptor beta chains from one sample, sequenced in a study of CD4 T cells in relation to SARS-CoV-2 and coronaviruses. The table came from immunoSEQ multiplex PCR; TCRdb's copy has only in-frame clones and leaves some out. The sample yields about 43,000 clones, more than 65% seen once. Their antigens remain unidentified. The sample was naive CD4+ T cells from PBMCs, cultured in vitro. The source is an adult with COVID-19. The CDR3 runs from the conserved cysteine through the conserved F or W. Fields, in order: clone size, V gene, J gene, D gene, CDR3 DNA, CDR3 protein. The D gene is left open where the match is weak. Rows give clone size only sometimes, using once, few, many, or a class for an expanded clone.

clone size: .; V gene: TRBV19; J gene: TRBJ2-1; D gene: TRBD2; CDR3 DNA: TGTGCCAGTAGAATGCGGGGGGCTCCCTACAATGAGCAGTTCTTC; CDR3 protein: CASRMRGAPYNEQFF
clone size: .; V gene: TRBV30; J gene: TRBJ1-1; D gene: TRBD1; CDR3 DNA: TGTGCCTGGAGTAGGACCGGGACAGTGCCGTGGTGGGCTTTCTTT; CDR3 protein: CAWSRTGTVPWWAFF
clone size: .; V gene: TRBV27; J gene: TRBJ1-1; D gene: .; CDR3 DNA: TGTGCCAGCAGTTTACTGAGTAACACTGAAGCTTTCTTT; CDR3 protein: CASSLLSNTEAFF
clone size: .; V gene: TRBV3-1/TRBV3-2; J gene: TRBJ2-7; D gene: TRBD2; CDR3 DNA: TGTGCCAGCAGCCAAGCGGGGGGTGGGAGGGCTCGGCAGTACTTC; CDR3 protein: CASSQAGGGRARQYF
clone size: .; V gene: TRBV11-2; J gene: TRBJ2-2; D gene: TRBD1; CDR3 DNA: TGTGCCAGCAGATCATTAAGGACAGGGGAGAACACCGGGGAGCTGTTTTTT; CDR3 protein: CASRSLRTGENTGELFF
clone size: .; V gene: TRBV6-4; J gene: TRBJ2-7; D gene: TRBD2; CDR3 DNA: TGTGCCAGCAGTGACGGGACTAGCGGGAGCGAGCAGTACTTC; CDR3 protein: CASSDGTSGSEQYF
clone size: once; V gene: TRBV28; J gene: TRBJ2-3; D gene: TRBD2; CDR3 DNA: TGTGCCAGCAGGGGCCTAGCGGGAGGGGCAGATACGCAGTATTTT; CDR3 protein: CASRGLAGGADTQYF
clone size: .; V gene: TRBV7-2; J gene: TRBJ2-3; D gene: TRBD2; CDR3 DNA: TGTGCCAGCGGGCGGGAGCCCCTATCGCAGTATTTT; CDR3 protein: CASGREPLSQYF
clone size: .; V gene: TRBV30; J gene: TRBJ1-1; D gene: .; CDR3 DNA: TGTGCCTGGAGTCGTCCGTTTGTTATCACTGAAGCTTTCTTT; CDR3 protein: CAWSRPFVITEAFF
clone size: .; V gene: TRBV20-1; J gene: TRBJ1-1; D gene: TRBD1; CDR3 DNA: TGCAGTGCTAGTGGGGACAGGTGGCCCATGAACACTGAAGCTTTCTTT; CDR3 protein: CSASGDRWPMNTEAFF
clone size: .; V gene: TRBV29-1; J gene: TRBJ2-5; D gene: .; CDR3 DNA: TGCAGCGTTGAGGGCGGGTCGACAGGCCAAGAGACCCAGTACTTC; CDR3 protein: CSVEGGSTGQETQYF
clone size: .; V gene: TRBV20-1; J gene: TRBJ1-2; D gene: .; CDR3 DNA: TGCAGTGCTAGTTCGCCAGATGGCTATGGCTACACCTTC; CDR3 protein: CSASSPDGYGYTF
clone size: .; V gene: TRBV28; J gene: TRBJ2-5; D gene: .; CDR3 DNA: TGTGCCAGCCAGAACCTAAGGTTCCGGGGATGGGAGACCCAGTACTTC; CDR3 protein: CASQNLRFRGWETQYF
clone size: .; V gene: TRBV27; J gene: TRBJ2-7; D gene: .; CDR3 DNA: TGTGCCAGCAGTTTCCAGCGAACATTCTACGAGCAGTACTTC; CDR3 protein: CASSFQRTFYEQYF
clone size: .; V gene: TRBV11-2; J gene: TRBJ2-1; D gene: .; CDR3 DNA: TGTGCCAGCAGCTTATCTTATGCTGAGCAGTTCTTC; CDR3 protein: CASSLSYAEQFF
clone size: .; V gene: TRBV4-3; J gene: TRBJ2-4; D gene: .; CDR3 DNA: TGCGCCAGCAGCCAAGATGCAAGAAACATTCAGTACTTC; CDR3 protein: CASSQDARNIQYF
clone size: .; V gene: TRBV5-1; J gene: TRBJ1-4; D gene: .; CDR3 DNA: TGCGCCAGCAGCCAAGGACCGGGTAATGAAAAACTGTTTTTT; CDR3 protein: CASSQGPGNEKLFF
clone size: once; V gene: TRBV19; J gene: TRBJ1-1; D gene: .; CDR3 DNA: TGTGCCAGTGCCCTCCTGGGGGTAGGGGACACTGAAGCTTTCTTT; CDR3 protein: CASALLGVGDTEAFF
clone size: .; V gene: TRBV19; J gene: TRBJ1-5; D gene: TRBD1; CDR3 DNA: TGTGCCAGTAGTACCACAGGGGATAGCAATCAGCCCCAGCATTTT; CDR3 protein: CASSTTGDSNQPQHF
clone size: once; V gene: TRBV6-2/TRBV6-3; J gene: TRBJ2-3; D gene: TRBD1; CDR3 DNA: TGTGCCAGCAGTTACCAGTCAGGGGGCTCGGATACGCAGTATTTT; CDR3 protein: CASSYQSGGSDTQYF
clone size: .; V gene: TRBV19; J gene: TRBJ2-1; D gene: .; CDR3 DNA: TGTGCCAGTAGGACTTCGGGGGCTCAGTTCTTC; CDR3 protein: CASRTSGAQFF
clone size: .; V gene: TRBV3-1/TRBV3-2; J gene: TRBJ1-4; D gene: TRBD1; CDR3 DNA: TGTGCCAGCAGTCAGGGGGTCCTTGAGGAAAAACTGTTTTTT; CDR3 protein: CASSQGVLEEKLFF
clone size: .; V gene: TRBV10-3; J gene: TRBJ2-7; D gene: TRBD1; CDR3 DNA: TGTGCCGGACAGGGGGACGGCTACGAGCAGTACTTC; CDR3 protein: CAGQGDGYEQYF
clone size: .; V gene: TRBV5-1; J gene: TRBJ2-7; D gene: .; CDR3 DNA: TGCGCCAGCAGCTTGGGTGACAGGAGTTACGAGCAGTACTTC; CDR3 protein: CASSLGDRSYEQYF